This is a list of T cell receptor beta chains from one sample in a study of tumor-infiltrating lymphocytes in localized non-small cell lung cancer. Sequenced by immunoSEQ multiplex PCR; TCRdb stores in-frame clones only, minus some. The table includes about 12,000 clones, about four fifths detected once. The sequencing sample was made of lung tumor tissue. All receptors come from a human donor with non-small cell lung cancer. Each CDR3 is given with its conserved first and last residue. D genes are given only for firm matches. Only some rows state a clone size, as once, few, many or a class for expanded clones.

J gene | clone size | V gene | D gene | CDR3 protein | CDR3 DNA
TRBJ1-2 | - | TRBV5-1 | - | CASSEDSPRAGYTF | TGCGCCAGCAGCGAAGACAGCCCCAGGGCGGGCTACACCTTC
TRBJ2-7 | - | TRBV7-2 | - | CASSFGQGPNYEQYF | TGTGCCAGCAGCTTCGGGCAGGGCCCTAACTACGAGCAGTACTTC
TRBJ1-1 | - | TRBV5-1 | - | CASSLGQGYTEAFF | TGCGCCAGCAGCTTGGGGCAGGGATACACTGAAGCTTTCTTT
TRBJ2-1 | - | TRBV11-2 | - | CASSWGAGKQFF | TGTGCCAGCAGTTGGGGGGCCGGTAAGCAGTTCTTC
TRBJ1-6 | few | TRBV11-1 | - | CASSSPGVRARDSPLHF | TGTGCCAGCAGCTCACCTGGGGTACGGGCGAGAGATTCACCCCTCCACTTT
TRBJ2-5 | - | TRBV5-6 | - | CASRIIGRAGETQYF | TGTGCCAGCAGGATTATTGGTAGGGCCGGTGAGACCCAGTACTTC
TRBJ2-1 | - | TRBV4-2 | - | CASSQNWGDNEQFF | TGTGCCAGCAGCCAAAACTGGGGGGACAATGAGCAGTTCTTC
TRBJ2-1 | few | TRBV7-3 | TRBD1 | CASSPLDRGDYNEQFF | TGTGCCAGCAGCCCCTTGGACAGGGGGGACTACAATGAGCAGTTCTTC
TRBJ1-1 | - | TRBV6-5 | - | CASSYPFSTEAFF | TGTGCCAGCAGTTACCCATTTTCGACTGAAGCTTTCTTT
TRBJ1-2 | - | TRBV5-4 | - | CASSPSRRTGYTF | TGTGCCAGCAGCCCCTCGAGACGAACAGGCTACACCTTC
TRBJ1-1 | - | TRBV4-2 | - | CASSQMSRDVLGDTEAFF | TGTGCCAGCAGCCAAATGTCCCGGGACGTGTTGGGAGACACTGAAGCTTTCTTT
TRBJ2-1 | - | TRBV9 | TRBD2 | CASSVGSGGVYNEQFF | TGTGCCAGCAGCGTAGGTAGCGGGGGGGTCTACAATGAGCAGTTCTTC
TRBJ2-1 | - | TRBV5-1 | - | CASSLLPAESYNEQFF | TGCGCCAGCAGCTTGCTACCAGCGGAGTCCTACAATGAGCAGTTCTTC
TRBJ2-7 | - | TRBV15 | TRBD1 | CATSGDRGPYEQYF | TGTGCCACCAGCGGCGACAGGGGACCCTACGAGCAGTACTTC
TRBJ1-6 | - | TRBV7-2 | - | CASSADPPGIRSYNSPLHF | TGTGCCAGCAGCGCAGACCCACCAGGGATCCGCTCCTATAATTCACCCCTCCACTTT
TRBJ2-5 | - | TRBV2 | TRBD2 | CASSEKGSGGLETQYF | TGTGCCAGCAGTGAGAAAGGTAGCGGGGGATTAGAGACCCAGTACTTC
TRBJ2-2 | - | TRBV5-1 | TRBD2 | CASSGGLSPGELFF | TGCGCCAGCAGCGGGGGACTATCCCCCGGGGAGCTGTTTTTT
TRBJ2-2 | - | TRBV11-2 | TRBD1 | CASSTWTGGGNTGELFF | TGTGCCAGCAGCACCTGGACAGGGGGCGGAAACACCGGGGAGCTGTTTTTT
TRBJ1-5 | - | TRBV7-8 | - | CASSPRRAEQPQHF | TGTGCCAGCAGCCCTCGACGGGCTGAACAGCCCCAGCATTTT
TRBJ1-1 | - | TRBV6-6 | - | CASSYNLRAEAFF | TGTGCCAGCAGTTATAATTTACGGGCTGAAGCTTTCTTT
TRBJ2-7 | - | TRBV5-1 | - | CASSLAPSGSGYF | TGCGCCAGCAGCTTGGCACCGTCGGGGAGTGGGTACTTC
TRBJ1-2 | - | TRBV9 | - | CASSSRGGYTF | TGTGCCAGCAGCTCCCGAGGGGGCTACACCTTC
TRBJ1-2 | - | TRBV23-1 | TRBD1 | CASSHQAGQGNYGYTF | TGCGCCAGCAGTCATCAAGCGGGACAGGGGAACTATGGCTACACCTTC
TRBJ1-4 | - | TRBV30 | - | CAWGDDREEKLFF | TGTGCCTGGGGTGACGACCGTGAAGAAAAACTGTTTTTT
TRBJ2-3 | - | TRBV7-9 | - | CASSPVFDSGSQYF | TGTGCCAGCAGCCCCGTTTTTGATAGCGGCTCGCAGTATTTT
TRBJ2-7 | - | TRBV2 | - | CASTSTGPYEQYF | TGTGCCAGCACCTCGACGGGACCCTACGAGCAGTACTTC
TRBJ2-1 | - | TRBV28 | - | CASSLDGSTVGEQFF | TGTGCCAGCAGCCTAGACGGGTCGACTGTAGGTGAGCAGTTCTTC
TRBJ1-2 | few | TRBV19 | - | CASRETEWGHYGYTF | TGTGCCAGTAGAGAAACAGAGTGGGGGCACTATGGCTACACCTTC
TRBJ1-1 | - | TRBV27 | - | CASSPTLQTEAFF | TGTGCCAGCAGTCCCACACTCCAAACTGAAGCTTTCTTT